Each of the 17 T cell receptor beta chains below was sequenced from the same sample in a study of CD8 T cells in Susac syndrome. Random-hexamer reverse transcription was applied to roughly 0.5 to 1 ug RNA. TCRdb independently ran MiXCR on the immunoSEQ multiplex PCR reads; one entry per CDR3 protein. The sample has 150,000 to 200,000 distinct CDR3 sequences, approximately 95% seen once. The sequencing sample was made of CD8+ T cells from PBMCs. The origin of the receptors is a human donor with Susac syndrome.

The chain combines TRBV7-9 with TRBJ1-1; 9 bases map to TRBD1. Germline-derived CDR1 and CDR2 are SEHNR and FQNEAQ (reference sequence). CDR3 size: 15 residues. V lost 4 bases to trimming and J lost 0 bases; unmatched junction nucleotides: 3. In nucleotides, the CDR3 is TGTGCCAGCAGCTCCCGGGACAGGGTGAACACTGAAGCTTTCTTT. This gives the protein CASSSRDRVNTEAFF.

CDR3 region: CATSDQGFADTEAFF. In DNA, the CDR3 is TGTGCCACCAGCGACCAGGGTTTCGCGGACACTGAAGCTTTCTTT. The V call is TRBV15, the J call TRBJ1-1; D possibly corresponds to TRBD1 (5 bases). Germline V gives CDR1 LNHNV, CDR2 YYDKDF (reference sequence). The CDR3 totals 15 residues. Trimming stripped 5 bases from V and 3 bases from J, with 16 bases between.

The chain recombines TRBV25-1 with TRBJ1-2; TRBD1 agrees at 8 bases. Germline loops: CDR1 MGHDK, CDR2 SYGVNS. V trimming: 4 bases; J trimming: 5 bases; junction bases outside the gene matches: 6. The CDR3 extends over 14 amino acids. This chain's CDR3 is CASSAAGGWYGYTF. CDR3 sequence (DNA): TGTGCCAGCAGTGCCGCAGGGGGCTGGTATGGCTACACCTTC.

V gene TRBV20-1 combines with J gene TRBJ1-5; weak D call: TRBD1 (6 bases). Trimming removed 5 bases at V and 4 bases at J, with 12 bases between. This CDR3 is 13 amino acids long. CDR1 DFQATT and CDR2 SNEGSKA come from the germline V gene (reference sequence). CDR3 protein: CSARTASNQPQHF. The DNA of the CDR3 is TGCAGTGCTCGGACAGCTTCAAATCAGCCCCAGCATTTT.

The chain uses TRBV2 and TRBJ2-3; 10 nucleotides match TRBD1. Germline V gives CDR1 SNHLY, CDR2 FYNNEI. V shed 8 bases and J 4 bases; nucleotides not matched to a gene: 9. The CDR3 loop spans 15 amino acids. CDR3 nucleotides: TGTGCCAGCGAGGCGGGACAGGGGTTCGCAGATACGCAGTATTTT. It is translated as CASEAGQGFADTQYF. The entire variable domain, with the rest obtained from reference TRBV2 and TRBJ2-3, is as follows: EPEVTQTPSHQVTQMGQEVILRCVPISNHLYFYWYRQILGQKVEFLVSFYNNEISEKSEIFDDQFSVERPDGSNFTLKIRSTKLEDSAMYFCASEAGQGFADTQYFGPGTRLTVL.

Here the CDR3 reads CASSDTGTRYNTQYF. CDR3 nucleotides: TGTGCCAGCAGTGATACCGGGACTAGATATAATACGCAGTATTTT. The chain combines TRBV6-4 with TRBJ2-3, with 8 positions matching TRBD2. Germline trimming cut 3 bases from V and 7 bases from J; bases unmatched to any gene: 9. The CDR3 sequence is 15 residues long. Germline CDR1 and CDR2: MRHNA and SNTAGT.

This clonotype has a single count. The CDR3 nucleotides read TGTGCCAGCAGCCCGCGGACAGAGATAAGCACCATATATTTT. This encodes CASSPRTEISTIYF. The genes are TRBV9 and TRBJ1-3; D perhaps matches TRBD1 (6 bases). CDR1 is SGDLS and CDR2 is YYNGEE in the germline V gene. V gave up 4 bases and J gave up 9 bases, with 17 bases separating them. The CDR3 is 14 residues long.

The table lists this clonotype with a count of one. The rearrangement joins TRBV10-3 to TRBJ1-1; 8 bases are a match to TRBD1. Germline V gene lookup returns CDR1 ENHRY and CDR2 SYGVKD. V shed 2 bases and J 4 bases; nucleotides not matched to a gene: 3. The CDR3 consists of 14 residues. The CDR3 DNA reads as TGTGCCATCAGTGAGCCAGACAGGGGCACTGAAGCTTTCTTT. As protein: CAISEPDRGTEAFF.

The CDR3 bases are TGTGCCAGCAGTTTATCGCTTCCCTCTGGGGCCAACGTCCTGACTTTC. Translation: CASSLSLPSGANVLTF. The chain couples TRBV27 to TRBJ2-6; D unresolved. The CDR3 covers 16 residues. Germline CDR1 reads MNHEY; CDR2 reads SMNVEV (reference sequence). V was cut by 0 bases and J by 0 bases, with 6 bases left in between.

The V and J genes are TRBV28 and TRBJ2-1; TRBD2 might be the D (7 bases). This CDR3 contains 14 residues. CDR1 is MDHEN and CDR2 is SYDVKM in the germline V gene. V lost 5 bases and J lost 8, with 16 bases in between. CDR3 protein: CASSRRGAFDEQFF. The CDR3 DNA reads TGTGCCAGCAGTCGTCGGGGGGCCTTCGATGAGCAGTTCTTC.

The J gene is TRBJ1-6, the V gene TRBV30, with D possibly being TRBD1 (6 bases). Deletions cut 7 bases from V and 6 bases from J, with 28 bases between. There are 18 residues in the CDR3. In germline, CDR1 is GTSNPN, CDR2 SVGIG (reference sequence). The DNA of the CDR3 is TGTGCCTCTACTAGGACAGCAGTCTCCGTCGGGGTTAATTCACCCCTCCACTTT. It is translated as CASTRTAVSVGVNSPLHF.

The table lists this clonotype with a count of one. The chain has TRBV19 and TRBJ2-7, with D possibly being TRBD2 (6 bases). Germline CDR1 LNHDA, CDR2 SQIVND (reference sequence). The CDR3 loop spans 16 amino acids. Between the trimmed V and J ends, which lost 5 bases and 1 base, there was a span of 18 bases. CDR3 sequence: CASSPSEGPKSYEQYF. The DNA for the CDR3 is TGTGCCAGTAGTCCTTCGGAGGGGCCCAAGTCCTACGAGCAGTACTTC.

The V and J genes are TRBV25-1 and TRBJ2-7; 9 bases line up with TRBD2. The germline V gene has CDR1 MGHDK and CDR2 SYGVNS. The trim removed 8 bases at V and 2 bases at J, leaving 10 bases unmatched. The CDR3 is made up of 15 amino acids. In nucleotides, the CDR3 is TGTGCCAGCGGTGTTGGACTAGCGAGAACCTACGAGCAGTACTTC. This encodes CASGVGLARTYEQYF.

The chain recombines TRBV5-8 with TRBJ1-2; 8 bases agree with TRBD1. Trimming cost V 3 bases and J 4 bases; bases outside gene matches: 8. The CDR3 is 15 amino acids. From germline, CDR1 is SGHTS and CDR2 YDEGEE. The CDR3 nucleotides are TGTGCCAGCAGCTGGAGGGACAGGAGGCTCTATGGCTACACCTTC. Its translation is CASSWRDRRLYGYTF.

The chain uses TRBV5-6 and TRBJ2-5, with 8 nucleotides matching TRBD1. Germline V gene data show CDR1 as SGHDT and CDR2 as YYEEEE. Losses at the gene ends were 4 bases for V and 4 bases for J; bases not matched to a gene: 3. CDR3 size: 13 residues. CDR3 nucleotide sequence: TGTGCCAGCAGCATAGGACAGGGAGAGACCCAGTACTTC. It yields the protein CASSIGQGETQYF. The full variable domain, with the rest looked up from reference TRBV5-6 and TRBJ2-5, is DAGVTQSPTHLIKTRGQQVTLRCSPKSGHDTVSWYQQALGQGPQFIFQYYEEEERQRGNFPDRFSGHQFPNYSSELNVNALLLGDSALYLCASSIGQGETQYFGPGTRLLVL.

V usage is TRBV12-3 or TRBV12-4 and J usage is TRBJ2-5, with 12 nucleotides matching TRBD1. V dropped 6 bases and J dropped 5; count of bases not matched to a gene: 10. The CDR3 covers 16 residues. CDR3 region: CASSKPGTGGLETQYF. CDR3 nucleotide sequence: TGTGCCAGCAGCAAACCCGGGACAGGGGGCCTTGAGACCCAGTACTTC.

The V call is TRBV5-6, the J call TRBJ1-1; D is uncertain. CDR1 and CDR2 from the germline V gene are SGHDT and YYEEEE. The CDR3 totals 14 residues. Trimming took off 0 bases at V and 3 bases at J, with 9 bases between the two ends. The CDR3 protein is CASSLDPSDTEAFF. CDR3 nucleotides: TGTGCCAGCAGCTTGGACCCGTCGGACACTGAAGCTTTCTTT.